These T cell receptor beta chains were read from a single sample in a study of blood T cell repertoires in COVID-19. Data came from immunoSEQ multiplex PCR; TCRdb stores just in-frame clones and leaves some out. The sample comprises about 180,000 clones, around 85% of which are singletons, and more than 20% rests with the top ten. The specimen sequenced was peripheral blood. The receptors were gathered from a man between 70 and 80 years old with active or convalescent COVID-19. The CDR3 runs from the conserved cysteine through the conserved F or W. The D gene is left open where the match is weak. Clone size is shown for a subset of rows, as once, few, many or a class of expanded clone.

CDR3 protein: CASSRSGRTGELFF
CDR3 DNA: TGTGCCAGCAGTCGTAGCGGGAGGACCGGGGAGCTGTTTTTT
J gene: TRBJ2-2
V gene: TRBV6-2/TRBV6-3
clone size: NA
D gene: TRBD2

CDR3 protein: CASSLLGGLSYNEQFF
CDR3 DNA: TGCGCCAGCAGCTTGTTAGGGGGTTTGTCCTACAATGAGCAGTTCTTC
J gene: TRBJ2-1
V gene: TRBV5-1
clone size: NA
D gene: NA

CDR3 protein: CASSEGGTETEAFF
CDR3 DNA: TGCGCCAGCAGCGAAGGGGGGACAGAGACTGAAGCTTTCTTT
J gene: TRBJ1-1
V gene: TRBV5-1
clone size: NA
D gene: TRBD1

CDR3 protein: CASSVRNAGDVGYEQYF
CDR3 DNA: TGTGCCAGCAGCGTACGGAATGCGGGAGACGTTGGCTACGAGCAGTACTTC
J gene: TRBJ2-7
V gene: TRBV11-3
clone size: NA
D gene: TRBD2

CDR3 protein: CASSATEGGNQPQHF
CDR3 DNA: TGTGCCAGCAGCGCTACGGAAGGGGGCAATCAGCCCCAGCATTTT
J gene: TRBJ1-5
V gene: TRBV5-8
clone size: NA
D gene: NA

CDR3 protein: CASTHWSREDGYTF
CDR3 DNA: TGTGCCAGCACCCACTGGTCGAGGGAGGATGGCTACACCTTC
J gene: TRBJ1-2
V gene: TRBV7-2
clone size: NA
D gene: NA

CDR3 protein: CASSVGTGGMNTEAFF
CDR3 DNA: TGTGCCAGCAGCGTAGGGACAGGGGGGATGAACACTGAAGCTTTCTTT
J gene: TRBJ1-1
V gene: TRBV9
clone size: NA
D gene: TRBD1

CDR3 protein: CASSPRGPNEKLFF
CDR3 DNA: TGTGCCAGCTCACCCAGGGGGCCTAATGAAAAACTGTTTTTT
J gene: TRBJ1-4
V gene: TRBV18
clone size: NA
D gene: TRBD1

CDR3 protein: CASSLAQPRGYTEAFF
CDR3 DNA: TGCGCCAGCAGCTTGGCACAGCCCAGGGGGTACACTGAAGCTTTCTTT
J gene: TRBJ1-1
V gene: TRBV5-1
clone size: NA
D gene: TRBD1

CDR3 protein: CATSDPGTGKSGELFF
CDR3 DNA: TGTGCCACCAGTGACCCAGGGACAGGGAAGTCCGGGGAGCTGTTTTTT
J gene: TRBJ2-2
V gene: TRBV24-1
clone size: NA
D gene: TRBD1

CDR3 protein: CASSPDRVSSGNTIYF
CDR3 DNA: TGCGCCAGCAGCCCCGACAGGGTATCATCTGGAAACACCATATATTTT
J gene: TRBJ1-3
V gene: TRBV4-1
clone size: NA
D gene: TRBD1

CDR3 protein: CASSHRQGSTGANVLTF
CDR3 DNA: TGCGCCAGCAGCCACCGACAGGGATCTACTGGGGCCAACGTCCTGACTTTC
J gene: TRBJ2-6
V gene: TRBV4-3
clone size: once
D gene: TRBD1

CDR3 protein: CATSDAQTSLIWDTQYF
CDR3 DNA: TGTGCCACCAGTGACGCCCAGACTAGCCTTATTTGGGATACGCAGTATTTT
J gene: TRBJ2-3
V gene: TRBV24-1
clone size: NA
D gene: TRBD2

CDR3 protein: CSAPDRDGYTF
CDR3 DNA: TGCAGTGCGCCGGACAGGGATGGCTACACCTTC
J gene: TRBJ1-2
V gene: TRBV20-1
clone size: NA
D gene: TRBD1

CDR3 protein: CASSLDSYSYEQYF
CDR3 DNA: TGCGCCAGCAGCTTGGACTCCTACTCCTACGAGCAGTACTTC
J gene: TRBJ2-7
V gene: TRBV5-1
clone size: NA
D gene: NA

CDR3 protein: CASSIGEQGYEGYTF
CDR3 DNA: TGTGCCAGTAGTATAGGGGAACAGGGGTACGAAGGCTACACCTTC
J gene: TRBJ1-2
V gene: TRBV19
clone size: NA
D gene: TRBD1

CDR3 protein: CASSDPGTSGRFRFLSSYNEQFF
CDR3 DNA: TGTGCCAGCAGCGATCCCGGGACTAGCGGGAGGTTTCGGTTTTTGAGCTCCTACAATGAGCAGTTCTTC
J gene: TRBJ2-1
V gene: TRBV9
clone size: NA
D gene: TRBD2

CDR3 protein: CASSPPAGVVTEAFF
CDR3 DNA: TGTGCCAGCTCCCCCCCGGCAGGGGTCGTCACTGAAGCTTTCTTT
J gene: TRBJ1-1
V gene: TRBV18
clone size: NA
D gene: NA

CDR3 protein: CASRRAASYEQYF
CDR3 DNA: TGCGCCAGCAGGCGGGCAGCCTCCTACGAGCAGTACTTC
J gene: TRBJ2-7
V gene: TRBV5-1
clone size: NA
D gene: NA

CDR3 protein: CATSDLSGQGSWTGELFF
CDR3 DNA: TGTGCCACCAGTGATTTATCAGGACAGGGGTCGTGGACCGGGGAGCTGTTTTTT
J gene: TRBJ2-2
V gene: TRBV24-1
clone size: NA
D gene: TRBD1

CDR3 protein: CASSFPGQGYEQYF
CDR3 DNA: TGTGCCAGCAGTTTCCCGGGACAGGGCTACGAGCAGTACTTC
J gene: TRBJ2-7
V gene: TRBV28
clone size: NA
D gene: TRBD1

CDR3 protein: CASSQALGRDTQYF
CDR3 DNA: TGCGCCAGCAGCCAAGCGCTGGGGAGGGATACGCAGTATTTT
J gene: TRBJ2-3
V gene: TRBV5-1
clone size: NA
D gene: NA

CDR3 protein: CASSPSGTARIYSGNTIYF
CDR3 DNA: TGTGCCAGCTCACCCTCCGGGACAGCAAGAATTTACTCTGGAAACACCATATATTTT
J gene: TRBJ1-3
V gene: TRBV18
clone size: NA
D gene: TRBD1

CDR3 protein: CASSLAGFHGYTF
CDR3 DNA: TGTGCCAGCAGCTTGGCAGGGTTTCATGGCTACACCTTC
J gene: TRBJ1-2
V gene: TRBV5-4
clone size: NA
D gene: NA